One sample yielded the 30 T cell receptor beta chains listed below, sequenced in a study of T cells of healthy individuals. In TCRdb, the 5' RACE reads were re-called with MiXCR into one record per CDR3 protein. Of tens of thousands of distinct CDR3 sequences listed, around 15% are singletons. Source of these receptors: a human donor in good health.

On this clonotype: A much bigger clone sits one base away, suggesting this may be a read error. The rearrangement links TRBV28 to TRBJ2-7, with D tentatively TRBD2 (5 bases). There are 15 residues in the CDR3. Trimming shortened V by 2 bases and J by 7 bases, and 18 bases separated the two germline ends. Germline V gives CDR1 MDHEN, CDR2 SYDVKM. The CDR3: CASSLKASSYNEQYF. As DNA, the CDR3 is TGTGCCAGCAGTTTAAAAGCTAGCTCCTACAATGAGCAGTACTTC. Full variable domain (missing parts from reference TRBV28 and TRBJ2-7): DVKVTQSSRYLVKRTGEKVFLECVQDMDHENMFWYRQDPGLGLRLIYFSYDVKMKEKGDIPEGYSVSREKKERFSLILESASTNQTSMYLCASSLKASSYNEQYFGPGTRLTVT.

The chain is built from TRBV5-1 and TRBJ2-2; unclear D gene. The CDR3 runs 16 residues. CDR1 and CDR2 (germline): SGHRS, YFSETQ. Trimming removed 4 bases at V and 0 bases at J, with 13 bases between. The CDR3 sequence: CASSLEVLANTGELFF. In DNA, the CDR3 is TGCGCCAGCAGCCTAGAAGTCCTCGCGAACACCGGGGAGCTGTTTTTT.

The sample holds many counts of this clonotype. V usage is TRBV4-1 and J usage is TRBJ2-1; D is possibly TRBD2 (6 bases). CDR3 length equals 15 residues. Germline-derived CDR1 and CDR2 are MGHRA and YSYEKL. V was pared by 1 base and J by 2 bases, with 9 bases between. CDR3 amino acids: CASSQGRVPYNEQFF. In DNA, the CDR3 is TGCGCCAGCAGCCAAGGGAGGGTTCCCTACAATGAGCAGTTCTTC.

This clonotype turned up a few times. J is TRBJ2-2 and V is TRBV7-2; D ambiguous. Germline CDR1 SGHTA, CDR2 FQGNSA. V lost 11 bases, J lost 7 bases, and 23 bases lay in between. There are 15 residues in the CDR3. CDR3 protein: CASSSPWAYIGELFF. In DNA, the CDR3 is TGTGCCTCATCGTCCCCATGGGCGTATATCGGGGAGCTGTTTTTT.

This clonotype showed up many times. The V and J genes are TRBV4-2 and TRBJ1-2; 8 bases match TRBD1. Germline CDR1 LGHNA, CDR2 YNFKEQ. V dropped 0 bases and J dropped 4; count of bases not matched to a gene: 7. The CDR3 contains 16 residues. The CDR3 protein is CASSQDLTGATYGYTF. CDR3 DNA sequence: TGTGCCAGCAGCCAAGACCTGACAGGGGCGACCTATGGCTACACCTTC.

This clonotype was counted at least ten times. V and J are TRBV28 and TRBJ2-1; D is unclear. Germline V gene data show CDR1 as MDHEN and CDR2 as SYDVKM. The length of the CDR3 is 15 residues. V was cut by 3 bases and J by 4 bases, with 13 bases left in between. CDR3 residues: CASSLGAYLYNEQFF. The CDR3 bases are TGTGCCAGCAGTTTGGGTGCGTACCTATACAATGAGCAGTTCTTC.

Regarding this clonotype: Possible read error: a much larger clone is one base away. This sequence joins TRBV2 and TRBJ2-2, with 8 bases lining up with TRBD1. The CDR3 runs 15 residues. The J segment lost 4 bases and the V segment lost 8 bases, leaving 9 bases of the junction unmatched. Germline V gives CDR1 SNHLY, CDR2 FYNNEI. The CDR3 reads CASARQGYSTGELFF. In nucleotides, the CDR3 is TGTGCCAGCGCCAGACAGGGGTATAGCACCGGGGAGCTGTTTTTT.

The chain recombines TRBV4-2 with TRBJ1-1; D not certain. The CDR3 has 13 residues. Trimming left V 1 base short and J 5 bases short, with 8 bases between. Germline V gives CDR1 LGHNA, CDR2 YNFKEQ. CDR3 loop: CASSQVRVTEAFF. For the CDR3, the DNA is TGTGCCAGCAGCCAAGTGCGGGTAACTGAAGCTTTCTTT.

This clonotype was observed many times. A junction boundary mismatches the germline segment, possibly from a read error. The J gene is TRBJ2-3, the V gene TRBV7-7; 12 bases are shared with TRBD2. The germline V gene has CDR1 SSHAT and CDR2 FNYEAQ (reference sequence). This CDR3 is 17 amino acids long. The CDR3 nucleotides read TGTGCTAGCAGCCCCCGGCGGACTAGCGGGATAAACGATACGCAGTATTTT. As protein: CASSPRRTSGINDTQYF.

Ten or more counts support this clonotype. The J gene is TRBJ2-7, the V gene TRBV5-1; 7 nucleotides match TRBD1. The length of the CDR3 is 14 residues. V shed 4 bases, J shed 2 bases, and the junction held 6 bases outside the gene matches. Germline V lookup: CDR1 SGHRS, CDR2 YFSETQ. The DNA of the CDR3 is TGCGCCAGCAGCCCCCGGACAGGTACCTACGAGCAGTACTTC. It translates to CASSPRTGTYEQYF.

The J gene is TRBJ2-7, the V gene TRBV14; 8 bases are shared with TRBD1. J lost 6 bases, V lost 2 bases, and 6 bases had no gene match. There are 14 residues in the CDR3. Germline V lookup: CDR1 SGHDN, CDR2 FVKESK. In DNA, the CDR3 is TGTGCCAGCAGCCAACGGACAGGGAGAATCGAGCAGTACTTC. Translated: CASSQRTGRIEQYF.

This clonotype was seen a few times. The V gene is TRBV20-1, the J gene TRBJ2-2; D gene unclear. The CDR3 spans 12 residues. Germline CDR1 is DFQATT and CDR2 is SNEGSKA (reference sequence). The V gene lost 3 bases and the J gene lost 8 bases, with 10 bases spanning the gap. CDR3 amino acids: CSASNSWGELFF. The DNA for the CDR3 is TGCAGTGCTAGTAACAGCTGGGGGGAGCTGTTTTTT.

Many counts were recorded for this clonotype. The chain combines TRBV7-9 with TRBJ2-1, with TRBD1 matching 7 bases. The CDR3 contains 16 residues. Germline assignment: CDR1 SEHNR and CDR2 FQNEAQ (reference sequence). After removal of 5 bases from V and 0 bases from J, the junction contained 7 bases not matched to a gene. The CDR3 protein is CASSNFRGISYNEQFF. CDR3 sequence (DNA): TGTGCCAGCAGCAACTTCAGGGGGATCTCCTACAATGAGCAGTTCTTC.

There are many counts of this clonotype. The V gene is TRBV6-1, the J gene TRBJ1-1; 7 bases align to TRBD1. CDR3 length: 13 residues. The germline gives CDR1 MNHNS, CDR2 SASEGT. The trim removed 11 bases at V and 0 bases at J, leaving 6 bases unmatched. CDR3 DNA: TGTGCCGGACGGGACAGCCTGAACACTGAAGCTTTCTTT. Translation: CAGRDSLNTEAFF.

The chain is built from TRBV7-9 and TRBJ2-5, with 9 bases aligning to TRBD2. Germline-derived CDR1 and CDR2 are SEHNR and FQNEAQ (reference sequence). Germline trimming cut 0 bases from V and 5 bases from J; bases unmatched to any gene: 4. The CDR3 has 15 amino acids. CDR3 nucleotide sequence: TGTGCCAGCAGCTTAGCTGCGGGAGGGCGGGAGACCCAGTACTTC. Translating gives CASSLAAGGRETQYF.

This rearrangement joins TRBV12-3 or TRBV12-4 to TRBJ1-2; a weak D match, TRBD1 (6 bases). CDR3 length equals 13 residues. The V and J ends lost 7 bases and 4 bases respectively, with 13 bases between them. The CDR3 reads CASTQQGVYGYTF. The CDR3 DNA sequence: TGTGCCAGCACCCAACAGGGTGTCTATGGCTACACCTTC.

This clonotype was counted ten times or more. The chain couples TRBV6-2 or TRBV6-3 to TRBJ2-7; D gene uncertain. Trimming took off 2 bases at V and 2 bases at J, with 7 bases between the two ends. The CDR3 is made up of 13 amino acids. Germline values: CDR1 MNHEY, CDR2 SVGEGT. CDR3 amino acids: CASSYGETYEQYF. CDR3 in DNA: TGTGCCAGCAGTTACGGGGAAACCTACGAGCAGTACTTC.

This clonotype was counted ten times or more. The J gene is TRBJ2-7, the V gene TRBV27; 7 bases map to TRBD1. The germline V gene encodes CDR1 MNHEY and CDR2 SMNVEV (reference sequence). The CDR3 totals 14 residues. V trimming: 5 bases; J trimming: 2 bases; junction bases outside the gene matches: 6. The CDR3 coding sequence is TGTGCCAGCAGTCTCGGGACAGATCCCTACGAGCAGTACTTC. It specifies CASSLGTDPYEQYF.

There are a few counts of this clonotype. V gene TRBV18 combines with J gene TRBJ1-5; 7 bases fit TRBD1. This CDR3 has 15 amino acids. From germline, CDR1 is KGHSH and CDR2 LQKENI. The junction had 7 bases not matched to a gene; V was cut back by 4 bases and J by 4 bases. The CDR3 bases are TGTGCCAGCTCACAATCTACAGGGGCGAATCAGCCCCAGCATTTT. Translating it yields CASSQSTGANQPQHF.

In this sample, this clonotype turned up many times. This rearrangement joins TRBV19 to TRBJ2-1, with 7 bases that match TRBD2. This CDR3 is built from 15 residues. CDR1 and CDR2 (germline): LNHDA, SQIVND (reference sequence). V was clipped by 3 bases and J by 0 bases; unmatched bases: 2. The CDR3 is CASSMGGSSYNEQFF. In nucleotides, the CDR3 is TGTGCCAGTAGTATGGGGGGGAGCTCCTACAATGAGCAGTTCTTC.

This clonotype was observed at least ten times. The chain uses TRBV29-1 and TRBJ1-1; 8 bases fit TRBD1. The length of the CDR3 is 12 residues. The junction had 11 bases not matched to a gene; V was cut back by 7 bases and J by 10 bases. Germline V gene sequence: CDR1 SQVTM, CDR2 ANQGSEA. CDR3 DNA sequence: TGCAGCGCTGAGACGGACAGGGCGAGAGCTTTCTTT. It specifies CSAETDRARAFF.

This clonotype has ten or more counts. The rearrangement links TRBV9 to TRBJ1-6; 7 bases fit TRBD1. Trimming removed 3 bases from V and 4 bases from J; junction bases left unmatched: 4. Germline CDR1 is SGDLS and CDR2 is YYNGEE. The CDR3 sequence is 15 residues long. The CDR3: CASSATDRYNSPLHF. For the CDR3, the DNA is TGTGCCAGCAGCGCGACGGACAGGTATAATTCACCCCTCCACTTT.

This clonotype turned up a few times. The V call is TRBV5-1, the J call TRBJ1-2; tentatively, D is TRBD1 (5 bases). This CDR3 region has 16 residues. Trimming removed 0 bases at V and 4 bases at J, with 16 bases between. Germline-derived CDR1 and CDR2 are SGHRS and YFSETQ. The CDR3 protein is CASSLGPAGSSYGYTF. Written as DNA, the CDR3 is TGCGCCAGCAGCTTGGGCCCCGCAGGGTCCAGCTATGGCTACACCTTC.

The CDR3 spells CSVVRRTNTEAFF. For the CDR3, the DNA is TGCAGCGTTGTGAGGAGAACAAACACTGAAGCTTTCTTT. This chain links TRBV29-1 with TRBJ1-1, with D unresolved. Germline lookup yields CDR1 SQVTM and CDR2 ANQGSEA. Trimming shortened V by 4 bases and J by 2 bases, and 11 bases separated the two germline ends. The CDR3 consists of 13 residues.

This chain joins TRBV5-1 and TRBJ2-1; 9 bases are a match to TRBD1. There are 15 residues in the CDR3. Germline lookup yields CDR1 SGHRS and CDR2 YFSETQ. The ends lost 3 bases at V and 2 bases at J; junction bases unmatched: 3. This CDR3 is CASSWRQGAYNEQFF. The CDR3 DNA is TGCGCCAGCAGCTGGAGACAGGGGGCCTACAATGAGCAGTTCTTC.

This clonotype showed up just a few times. The V and J genes are TRBV7-2 and TRBJ1-4; perhaps TRBD1 as D (6 bases). V lost 1 base to trimming and J lost 8 bases, with 8 bases between them. This CDR3 has 13 amino acids. Germline CDR1 SGHTA, CDR2 FQGNSA. The CDR3 DNA follows: TGTGCCAGCAGCTTAGGGGGGCGAGAAAAACTGTTTTTT. This codes for CASSLGGREKLFF.

This clonotype has at least ten counts. The chain recombines TRBV25-1 with TRBJ2-7; tentatively, D is TRBD1 (6 bases). The length of the CDR3 is 12 residues. V was trimmed by 8 bases and J by 3 bases, leaving 11 bases between them. Germline V gene lookup returns CDR1 MGHDK and CDR2 SYGVNS. This chain's CDR3 is CASSPDSYEQYF. In DNA form, the CDR3 reads TGTGCCAGCTCCCCGGACAGCTACGAGCAGTACTTC.

This clonotype turned up a few times. The V gene is TRBV27, the J gene TRBJ2-3, with a weak D call TRBD2 (5 bases). V was cut by 5 bases and J by 2 bases, with 17 bases left in between. The CDR3 is 16 amino acids. Germline V gene sequence: CDR1 MNHEY, CDR2 SMNVEV (reference sequence). The DNA of the CDR3 is TGTGCCAGCAGTCGCCAACTAGTTTTGAACACAGATACGCAGTATTTT. The encoded protein is CASSRQLVLNTDTQYF.

The J gene is TRBJ2-7, the V gene TRBV19; TRBD1 matches 11 bases. The CDR3 is made up of 16 amino acids. Trimming cost V 5 bases and J 1 base; bases outside gene matches: 7. CDR1 LNHDA and CDR2 SQIVND come from the germline V gene (reference sequence). CDR3: CASSPRTGGASYEQYF. The CDR3 DNA reads TGTGCCAGTAGTCCCCGGACAGGGGGCGCTTCCTACGAGCAGTACTTC.

This clonotype appeared a few times. This chain uses TRBV5-6 with TRBJ2-2; the match to TRBD2 covers 10 bases. Trimming at V came to 3 bases and at J to 2 bases, leaving 4 bases not matched to a gene. There are 16 residues in the CDR3. Germline values: CDR1 SGHDT, CDR2 YYEEEE. In DNA form, the CDR3 reads TGTGCCAGCAGCTCGTCTAGCGGGGGAAACACCGGGGAGCTGTTTTTT. This sequence encodes CASSSSSGGNTGELFF.